Below, 4 T cell receptor beta chains from the same sample are listed, as sequenced in a study of cytomegalovirus exposure and HLA in healthy donors (dated by TCRdb to 2017 to 2019). Library creation used the immunoSEQ multiplex PCR assay. The multiplex PCR relied on a mix of 60 forward primers for TCR Vbeta segments and 13 reverse primers for TCR Jbeta segments. As stored in TCRdb, this immuneACCESS dataset retains in-frame rearrangements with V and J assigned. A fraction of the clones does not appear; measured against another copy, unresolved V genes explain less than half of the discrepancy, and the remainder lacks a known reason. Here the sample has some 130,000 clones; less than 85% occur a single time. 3.3% of the sample lies in the top ten. Sequencing used PBMCs. Source of these receptors: a male donor in good health and CMV-seronegative.

J is TRBJ1-1 and V is TRBV19, with TRBD1 as a possible D gene (5 bases). The CDR3 runs to 15 residues. Trimming stripped 6 bases from V and 2 bases from J, with 16 bases between. CDR1 is LNHDA and CDR2 is SQIVND in the germline V gene (reference sequence). The CDR3 DNA is TGTGCCAGTAGACCAACAGGAGCCCGAAACACTGAAGCTTTCTTT. This translates into CASRPTGARNTEAFF.

The CDR3 sequence is CAWSGGGGAETQYF. As DNA, the CDR3 is TGTGCCTGGAGTGGGGGTGGGGGGGCAGAGACCCAGTACTTC. V gene TRBV30 combines with J gene TRBJ2-5; a possible D gene is TRBD2 (7 bases). CDR3 size: 14 residues. V was trimmed by 1 base and J by 4 bases, leaving 13 bases between them. Germline CDR1 reads GTSNPN; CDR2 reads SVGIG (reference sequence).

The chain couples TRBV18 to TRBJ2-5, with 8 bases identical to TRBD1. The J call is doubtful: the DNA matches TRBJ2-7 better. The germline CDR1 and CDR2 sequences are KGHSH and LQKENI. The CDR3 consists of 16 residues. The CDR3 here is CASSPVRTGGKGEQYF. The CDR3 bases are TGTGCCAGCTCACCAGTGCGAACAGGGGGAAAGGGCGAGCAGTACTTC.

This chain connects TRBV19 to TRBJ1-1; no clear D gene. In germline, CDR1 is LNHDA, CDR2 SQIVND (reference sequence). The CDR3 has 16 amino acids. V was shortened by 0 bases and J by 1 base, with 12 bases between the two germline ends. The CDR3 loop reads CASSIDREDPNTEAFF. As DNA, the CDR3 is TGTGCCAGTAGTATAGATCGGGAGGACCCGAACACTGAAGCTTTCTTT.